This paragraph covers one T cell receptor beta chain sequence. Its antigen is unidentified. One end of the junction varies from germline; a read error may be responsible. The record originates from a study of T-cell reconstitution after alpha-beta-depleted transplantation in children. Study-wide results and limits: By about two months after transplant, alpha-beta T cells reportedly arose from several hundred graft clones that had expanded.

The TCRbeta library incorporated unique molecular identifiers. TCRdb reanalysed the PCR reads using MiXCR and keeps one entry per CDR3 protein. The sample lists a few hundred thousand distinct CDR3 sequences, over 25% occurring once. Specimen: PBMCs, collected before TCRalphabeta/CD19-depleted stem cell transplant. The clonotype comes from a boy under two years old with Wiskott-Aldrich syndrome, due to receive a stem cell transplant.

CDR3 coding DNA: TGTGCCAGCACTCCAAGGACAGATCGGTGGAACACTGAATCTTTCTTT. Translated, it gives CASTPRTDRWNTESFF. The rearrangement uses TRBV25-1 and TRBJ1-1, with D possibly matching TRBD1 (6 bases). Germline V gives CDR1 MGHDK, CDR2 SYGVNS. The CDR3 extends over 16 amino acids.